This T cell receptor beta chain was retrieved from a study of blood T cell repertoires in COVID-19. The assay was immunoSEQ multiplex PCR, and TCRdb's table has in-frame clones only and misses some. There are 250,000 to 300,000 clones in the sample; more than 85% occur only once, and roughly 5.1% lies in the top ten. This clone was counted between two and nine times. Per the germline V gene, CDR1 is MNHEY and CDR2 is SVGAGI. This CDR3 region has 11 residues. V was trimmed by 4 bases and J by 9 bases, leaving 7 bases between them. This TCR came from a middle-aged man with acute or convalescent COVID-19. The chain employs TRBV6-5 and TRBJ2-1; D uncertain. The sequenced sample consisted of peripheral blood. This chain's CDR3 is CASSFRAEQFF. The CDR3 bases are TGTGCCAGCAGTTTCCGAGCTGAGCAGTTCTTC.